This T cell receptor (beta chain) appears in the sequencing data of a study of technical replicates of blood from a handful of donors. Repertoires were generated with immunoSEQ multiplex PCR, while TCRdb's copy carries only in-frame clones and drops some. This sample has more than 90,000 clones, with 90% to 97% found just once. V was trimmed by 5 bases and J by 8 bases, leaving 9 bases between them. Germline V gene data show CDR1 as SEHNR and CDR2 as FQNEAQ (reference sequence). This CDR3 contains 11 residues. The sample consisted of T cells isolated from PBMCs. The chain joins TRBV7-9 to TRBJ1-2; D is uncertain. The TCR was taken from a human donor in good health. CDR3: CASSRTGGYTF. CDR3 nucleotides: TGTGCCAGCAGCCGTACGGGAGGCTACACCTTC.